Shown below are 19 T cell receptor beta chains from a single sample sequenced in a study of Tregs in tolerant kidney transplant recipients. The table came from immunoSEQ multiplex PCR; TCRdb's copy has only in-frame clones and leaves some out. Of approximately 30,000 clones in the sample, 70% to 85% are singletons; the top ten hold 2% to 2.5%. The antigens for these receptors are not known. What was sequenced was Tregs from blood cultured with allogeneic cells. These receptors were taken from a human donor in good health.

The chain couples TRBV7-9 to TRBJ1-2, with a possible D match to TRBD1 (6 bases). Germline loops: CDR1 SEHNR, CDR2 FQNEAQ (reference sequence). CDR3 length: 13 residues. V was pared by 5 bases and J by 4 bases, with 11 bases between. DNA of the CDR3: TGTGCCAGCAGCCGGAGGGGGTTCTATGGCTACACCTTC. It encodes CASSRRGFYGYTF.

The V call is TRBV19, the J call TRBJ2-3, with D possibly matching TRBD1 (5 bases). V was shortened by 10 bases and J by 2 bases, with 13 bases between the two germline ends. The germline CDR1 and CDR2 sequences are LNHDA and SQIVND (reference sequence). The CDR3 length is 13 residues. For the CDR3, the DNA is TGTGCCACAACGTTGGGGCACACAGATACGCAGTATTTT. Protein product: CATTLGHTDTQYF.

J is TRBJ2-7 and V is TRBV7-2; possible D gene TRBD2, 5 bases. The CDR3 contains 14 residues. V dropped 5 bases and J dropped 8 bases, with 19 bases sitting between them. Germline assignment: CDR1 SGHTA and CDR2 FQGNSA. The CDR3 bases are TGTGCCAGCAGCCCAAGGGCGGGCAACGGGCAGCAGTACTTC. It yields the protein CASSPRAGNGQQYF. Combining the CDR3 with reference TRBV7-2 and TRBJ2-7 gives the whole variable domain GAGVSQSPSNKVTEKGKDVELRCDPISGHTALYWYRQSLGQGLEFLIYFQGNSAPDKSGLPSDRFSAERTGGSVSTLTIQRTQQEDSAVYLCASSPRAGNGQQYFGPGTRLTVT.

This rearrangement joins TRBV7-2 to TRBJ2-7; 8 bases fit TRBD1. The CDR3 contains 14 residues. The germline V gene has CDR1 SGHTA and CDR2 FQGNSA. V trimming: 6 bases; J trimming: 1 base; junction bases outside the gene matches: 5. The CDR3 DNA reads TGTGCCAGCAGTTCACAGGGGGTGTCCTACGAGCAGTACTTC. This encodes CASSSQGVSYEQYF.

In this sample, this clone turned up once. The chain recombines TRBV7-2 with TRBJ2-7; a weak D match, TRBD2 (5 bases). This CDR3 comprises 13 residues. The V gene's germline CDR1 is SGHTA and CDR2 FQGNSA. V was clipped by 3 bases and J by 4 bases, with 10 bases between them. CDR3 region: CASSLTTQYEQYF. The CDR3 DNA reads TGTGCCAGCAGCTTGACTACCCAATACGAGCAGTACTTC.

The chain is built from TRBV7-3 and TRBJ2-3; the D is unclear. V lost 4 bases and J 1 base, leaving 6 bases between the germline ends. The V gene's germline CDR1 is SGHTA and CDR2 FQGTGA. The CDR3 consists of 13 residues. For the CDR3, the DNA is TGTGCCAGCAGCTGGCGGCGCACAGATACGCAGTATTTT. It is translated as CASSWRRTDTQYF.

V and J are TRBV29-1 and TRBJ2-7; tentatively, D is TRBD1 (7 bases). Trimming shortened V by 7 bases and J by 3 bases, and 19 bases separated the two germline ends. Germline V gene sequence: CDR1 SQVTM, CDR2 ANQGSEA. This CDR3 is built from 14 residues. The CDR3 is CSAKGGGGLYEQYF. The CDR3 region has the DNA TGCAGCGCCAAAGGAGGAGGGGGCCTCTACGAGCAGTACTTC.

The chain uses TRBV20-1 and TRBJ1-2; tentatively, D is TRBD1 (6 bases). CDR1 is DFQATT, CDR2 SNEGSKA, per germline (reference sequence). The CDR3 sequence is 11 residues long. CDR3 protein: CRAGAPNGYTF. CDR3 nucleotide sequence: TGCAGAGCAGGGGCGCCTAATGGCTACACCTTC.

DNA for the CDR3: TGTGCTAGTGGCCAACCGGGGGGTCGTGAGCAGTACTTC. Its translation: CASGQPGGREQYF. The chain combines TRBV12-5 with TRBJ2-7; TRBD2 aligns across 7 bases. Germline V gene lookup returns CDR1 LGHNT and CDR2 FRNRAP. The trim removed 6 bases at V and 7 bases at J, leaving 9 bases unmatched. CDR3 size: 13 residues.

V usage is TRBV27 and J usage is TRBJ2-1; D may be TRBD2 (6 bases). The CDR3 totals 13 residues. Germline CDR1 is MNHEY and CDR2 is SMNVEV (reference sequence). Between the trimmed V and J ends, which lost 5 bases and 6 bases, there was a span of 11 bases. CDR3 in DNA: TGTGCCAGCAGTCCGATGACTAGCAATGAGCAGTTCTTC. This codes for CASSPMTSNEQFF.

This rearrangement joins TRBV7-2 to TRBJ2-7; D unresolved. V lost 2 bases, J lost 6 bases, and 17 bases lay in between. This CDR3 spans 15 amino acids. The germline V gene has CDR1 SGHTA and CDR2 FQGNSA. CDR3 nucleotide sequence: TGTGCCAGCAGCTTATATAGGCCCGAACTAAGCGAGCAGTACTTC. This encodes CASSLYRPELSEQYF.

This chain connects TRBV5-4 to TRBJ2-3, with TRBD2 matching over 9 bases. The CDR3 sequence is 16 residues long. The V segment lost 1 base and the J segment 4 bases; nucleotides outside the gene matches: 7. Looked up from germline, CDR1 is SGHNT and CDR2 is YYREEE (reference sequence). Here the CDR3 DNA reads TGTGCCAGCAGCTTGCCTAGCGGGGTCTACCCAGATACGCAGTATTTT. As protein: CASSLPSGVYPDTQYF.

This sequence joins TRBV6-8 and TRBJ2-2, with a weak D call TRBD2 (6 bases). Trimming took off 8 bases at V and 2 bases at J, with 18 bases between the two ends. This CDR3 is 16 amino acids long. Germline lookup yields CDR1 MNHGY and CDR2 SAAAGT. The chain's CDR3 is CASGGLDRVNTGELFF. CDR3 nucleotide sequence: TGTGCCAGCGGGGGGTTGGATAGGGTAAACACCGGGGAGCTGTTTTTT.

The V gene is TRBV30, the J gene TRBJ2-2; 7 nucleotides agree with TRBD2. J lost 5 bases, V lost 4 bases, and 13 bases had no gene match. The CDR3 is made up of 16 amino acids. In germline, CDR1 is GTSNPN, CDR2 SVGIG (reference sequence). This CDR3 is CAWIPNGRGRTGELFF. CDR3 DNA: TGTGCCTGGATCCCCAATGGGCGGGGGAGGACCGGGGAGCTGTTTTTT.

This clone was found a few times. The chain combines TRBV5-6 with TRBJ1-5, with 10 bases matching TRBD1. The germline V gene has CDR1 SGHDT and CDR2 YYEEEE. The CDR3 totals 18 residues. The V and J ends lost 5 bases and 2 bases, in that order; junction bases with no gene match: 13. CDR3 loop: CASSRVGTGAFGNQPQHF. The CDR3 DNA is TGTGCCAGCAGTCGGGTGGGGACAGGGGCGTTTGGCAATCAGCCCCAGCATTTT.

The chain has TRBV7-9 and TRBJ1-2, with TRBD1 matching 7 bases. The CDR3 totals 14 residues. Germline loops: CDR1 SEHNR, CDR2 FQNEAQ (reference sequence). With V trimmed by 5 bases and J by 5 bases, 8 bases remained unmatched. CDR3 residues: CASSEEGGAYGYTF. The CDR3 DNA is TGTGCCAGCAGCGAAGAAGGGGGCGCTTATGGCTACACCTTC.

This chain uses TRBV10-3 with TRBJ1-1, with D possibly TRBD1 on 5 matching bases. CDR3 length equals 15 residues. Germline V CDR1 and CDR2: ENHRY, SYGVKD. V lost 3 bases and J 9 bases, leaving 20 bases between the germline ends. DNA of the CDR3: TGTGCCATCAGTGACCCGGACGAGGGGATAGGAAAAGCTTTCTTT. It encodes CAISDPDEGIGKAFF.

The rearrangement links TRBV5-4 to TRBJ2-3; D is unclear. The CDR3 has 16 residues. The V and J ends lost 0 bases and 3 bases respectively, with 14 bases between them. Germline V CDR1 and CDR2: SGHNT, YYREEE (reference sequence). CDR3 amino acids: CASSLADSRLTDTQYF. In DNA form, the CDR3 reads TGTGCCAGCAGCTTGGCTGATTCGCGTTTAACAGATACGCAGTATTTT.

The chain combines TRBV18 with TRBJ1-1; 8 bases agree with TRBD1. The J segment lost 5 bases and the V segment lost 4 bases, leaving 3 bases of the junction unmatched. This CDR3 is built from 13 residues. Germline CDR1 is KGHSH and CDR2 is LQKENI. The CDR3 bases are TGTGCCAGCTCACAGACAGGGGAGACTGAAGCTTTCTTT. Protein product: CASSQTGETEAFF.